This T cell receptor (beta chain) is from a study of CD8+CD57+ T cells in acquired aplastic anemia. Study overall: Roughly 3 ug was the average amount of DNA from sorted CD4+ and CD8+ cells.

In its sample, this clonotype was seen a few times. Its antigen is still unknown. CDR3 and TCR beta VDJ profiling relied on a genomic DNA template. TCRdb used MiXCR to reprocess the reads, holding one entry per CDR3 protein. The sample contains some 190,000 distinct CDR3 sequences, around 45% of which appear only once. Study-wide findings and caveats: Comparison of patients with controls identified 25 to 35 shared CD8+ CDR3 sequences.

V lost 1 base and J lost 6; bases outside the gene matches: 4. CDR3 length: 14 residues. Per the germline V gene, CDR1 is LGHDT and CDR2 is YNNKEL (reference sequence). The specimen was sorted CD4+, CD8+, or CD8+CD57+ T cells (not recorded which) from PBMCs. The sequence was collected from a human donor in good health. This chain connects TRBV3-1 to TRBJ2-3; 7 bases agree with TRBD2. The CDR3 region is CASSQGLASDTQYF. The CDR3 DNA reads TGTGCCAGCAGCCAAGGACTAGCATCCGATACGCAGTATTTT.